This T cell receptor beta chain was profiled in a study of T cells in Graves' hyperthyroidism and ophthalmopathy. The overall study: Peripheral blood collection took place at initial diagnosis, before any treatment.

On this clonotype: Its antigen is not identified.

Template material for amplifying TCR beta CDR3 regions consisted of RNA transcripts. RT-PCR in the first round (using the HTBI primer set) targeted the TCR CDR3. MiXCR, applied by TCRdb to the multiplex PCR reads, yields one record per CDR3 protein. The sample yields a few hundred thousand distinct CDR3 sequences, about 25% seen once. Study-wide results and limits: The authors' 13 V-J model separated ophthalmopathy from stable hyperthyroidism. Model output signaled ophthalmopathy a median roughly six months ahead of onset. Also found in blood were most expanded thyroid clonotypes above 0.001.

Sequenced input: blood. This clonotype originated in a man in his fifties with Graves' hyperthyroidism.

The CDR3 is CASRSGGGFTEAFF. CDR3 sequence (DNA): TGTGCCAGCAGATCCGGGGGGGGATTCACTGAAGCTTTCTTT. The V and J genes are TRBV6-1 and TRBJ1-1, with D possibly TRBD1 on 5 matching bases. V lost 6 bases to trimming and J lost 4 bases, with 15 bases between them. The CDR3 loop spans 14 amino acids. The germline V gene encodes CDR1 MNHNS and CDR2 SASEGT.